Each of the 27 T cell receptor beta chains below was sequenced from the same sample in a study of technical replicates of blood from several donors (dated by TCRdb to between 2016 and 2019). The library relied on the immunoSEQ multiplex PCR assay. TCRdb retrieved this table from immuneACCESS and kept in-frame rearrangements only. Not all clones are present; in checked studies, unresolved V genes account for under half, and no reason is known for the remainder. The sample includes approximately 74,000 clones, with 95% to 98% observed a single time. Of the sample, roughly 0.16% is held by the ten largest clones. The sequencing input was T cells isolated from PBMCs. The receptors come from a human donor in good health.

The chain carries TRBV19 and TRBJ1-2; tentatively, D is TRBD1 (6 bases). CDR3 length equals 16 residues. V gave up 9 bases and J gave up 2 bases, with 22 bases separating them. CDR1 LNHDA and CDR2 SQIVND come from the germline V gene (reference sequence). In DNA, the CDR3 is TGTGCCAGCGCCTACACTGGCGGGGGGCGAAACTATGGCTACACCTTC. Translation gives CASAYTGGGRNYGYTF. The full variable domain, in which reference TRBV19 and TRBJ1-2 provide the parts outside the CDR3, is DGGITQSPKYLFRKEGQNVTLSCEQNLNHDAMYWYRQDPGQGLRLIYYSQIVNDFQKGDIAEGYSVSREKKESFPLTVTSAQKNPTAFYLCASAYTGGGRNYGYTFGSGTRLTVV.

The V call is TRBV27, the J call TRBJ1-5; D remains ambiguous. V lost 0 bases and J lost 6, with 9 bases in between. CDR1 is MNHEY, CDR2 SMNVEV, per germline (reference sequence). This CDR3 is 14 amino acids long. CDR3 DNA sequence: TGTGCCAGCAGTTTATCGGCGGGCACTCAGCCCCAGCATTTT. It yields the protein CASSLSAGTQPQHF.

The chain links TRBV2 to TRBJ2-1; D unresolved. The V and J ends lost 6 bases and 5 bases respectively, with 17 bases between them. This CDR3 region has 15 residues. Germline CDR1 reads SNHLY; CDR2 reads FYNNEI. CDR3 region: CASRETAESHNEQFF. Here the CDR3 DNA reads TGTGCCAGCAGGGAGACGGCGGAGAGCCACAATGAGCAGTTCTTC.

The chain combines TRBV19 with TRBJ2-1, with TRBD1 as a possible D gene (5 bases). Germline CDR1 reads LNHDA; CDR2 reads SQIVND (reference sequence). This CDR3 has 15 amino acids. The germline V and J ends were trimmed by 0 bases and 4 bases, with 10 bases remaining between them. The CDR3 DNA sequence: TGTGCCAGTAGTATAGAGCACAGGAATTACAATGAGCAGTTCTTC. Protein: CASSIEHRNYNEQFF.

The V and J genes are TRBV4-2 and TRBJ1-5; 9 bases agree with TRBD1. Germline V lookup: CDR1 LGHNA, CDR2 YNFKEQ. The CDR3 loop spans 19 amino acids. V dropped 4 bases and J dropped 5; count of bases not matched to a gene: 18. The CDR3 here is CASSPSGQGLETPYQPQHF. The CDR3 coding sequence is TGTGCCAGCAGCCCCTCGGGACAGGGTTTGGAAACCCCGTATCAGCCCCAGCATTTT.

The rearrangement joins TRBV6-6 to TRBJ1-2; D remains ambiguous. Germline loops: CDR1 MNHNY, CDR2 SVGAGI (reference sequence). The CDR3 loop spans 15 amino acids. Trimming removed 2 bases at V and 6 bases at J, with 16 bases between. The CDR3 is CASSYPSQVEDGYTF. CDR3 DNA: TGTGCCAGCAGTTACCCCTCGCAGGTTGAAGATGGCTACACCTTC.

The rearrangement uses TRBV2 and TRBJ2-7, with 7 bases that match TRBD2. Germline V gene data show CDR1 as SNHLY and CDR2 as FYNNEI. CDR3 size: 14 residues. J lost 2 bases, V lost 10 bases, and 11 bases had no gene match. This CDR3 reads CATLDSGTTYEQYF. CDR3 bases: TGTGCCACCCTAGATTCAGGGACTACCTACGAGCAGTACTTC. Full variable domain (rest looked up from reference TRBV2 and TRBJ2-7): EPEVTQTPSHQVTQMGQEVILRCVPISNHLYFYWYRQILGQKVEFLVSFYNNEISEKSEIFDDQFSVERPDGSNFTLKIRSTKLEDSAMYFCATLDSGTTYEQYFGPGTRLTVT.

The chain carries TRBV7-9 and TRBJ2-7, with D maybe TRBD1 (7 bases). CDR1 and CDR2 (germline): SEHNR, FQNEAQ (reference sequence). This CDR3 region has 14 residues. V was cut by 6 bases and J by 0 bases, with 12 bases left in between. The CDR3 reads CASRGGDSSYEQYF. The CDR3 nucleotides read TGTGCCAGCAGGGGCGGGGACAGCTCCTACGAGCAGTACTTC.

CDR3 sequence: CSVPDNEQFF. The CDR3 region has the DNA TGCAGCGTCCCTGACAATGAGCAGTTCTTC. This chain uses TRBV29-1 with TRBJ2-1; D is unclear. V was pared by 6 bases and J by 5 bases, with 5 bases between. CDR1 and CDR2 (germline): SQVTM, ANQGSEA. CDR3 size: 10 residues.

This clone was observed once. The chain is built from TRBV7-6 and TRBJ2-5; D is possibly TRBD2 (5 bases). Between the trimmed V and J ends, which lost 3 bases and 4 bases, there was a span of 15 bases. CDR1 is SGHVS and CDR2 is FNYEAQ in the germline V gene. The CDR3 extends over 15 amino acids. In nucleotides, the CDR3 is TGTGCCAGCAGCTTTGTGGGGTCTCGGGGAGAGACCCAGTACTTC. Translating gives CASSFVGSRGETQYF.

The rearrangement uses TRBV11-3 and TRBJ2-7; D not certain. The CDR3 totals 12 residues. Germline CDR1 reads SGHNT; CDR2 reads YENEEA. V was clipped by 2 bases and J by 6 bases, with 8 bases between them. The CDR3 loop reads CASSLIRSEQYF. DNA for the CDR3: TGTGCCAGCAGCTTAATTCGGAGCGAGCAGTACTTC.

V is TRBV29-1 and J is TRBJ2-1, with 8 bases matching TRBD2. V trimming: 6 bases; J trimming: 6 bases; junction bases outside the gene matches: 10. This CDR3 spans 14 amino acids. Germline V gene data show CDR1 as SQVTM and CDR2 as ANQGSEA. CDR3 sequence reads: CSVSIAGRVNEQFF. In DNA form, the CDR3 reads TGCAGCGTCTCAATAGCGGGAAGGGTCAATGAGCAGTTCTTC.

The chain joins TRBV6-1 to TRBJ2-1; D might be TRBD2 (6 bases). Trimming took 6 bases from V and 0 from J, leaving 9 bases between them. From germline, CDR1 is MNHNS and CDR2 SASEGT. The CDR3 extends over 14 amino acids. CDR3: CASSPGSSYNEQFF. The CDR3 DNA reads TGTGCCAGCAGCCCCGGGAGCTCCTACAATGAGCAGTTCTTC.

The rearrangement joins TRBV4-1 to TRBJ2-7, with D unclear. The V gene lost 0 bases and the J gene lost 2 bases, with 11 bases spanning the gap. This CDR3 contains 15 residues. Germline assignment: CDR1 MGHRA and CDR2 YSYEKL. CDR3 bases: TGCGCCAGCAGCCAAGATTCCAGCCGGGCCTACGAGCAGTACTTC. Amino acid sequence: CASSQDSSRAYEQYF.

The chain combines TRBV4-1 with TRBJ1-1, with a possible D match to TRBD1 (5 bases). V was shortened by 1 base and J by 0 bases, with 21 bases between the two germline ends. Germline CDR1 reads MGHRA; CDR2 reads YSYEKL. The CDR3 consists of 19 residues. CDR3 amino acids: CASSQVPQGRGSMNTEAFF. DNA of the CDR3: TGCGCCAGCAGCCAAGTCCCTCAAGGCCGGGGGTCTATGAACACTGAAGCTTTCTTT.

V and J are TRBV19 and TRBJ2-3, with D unresolved. This CDR3 spans 13 amino acids. The germline CDR1 and CDR2 sequences are LNHDA and SQIVND (reference sequence). Between the trimmed V and J ends, which lost 9 bases and 6 bases, there was a span of 16 bases. The CDR3 bases are TGTGCCAGCCGGATTGGAGTAGGTGATACGCAGTATTTT. This gives the protein CASRIGVGDTQYF.

V usage is TRBV11-2 and J usage is TRBJ2-2, with 7 bases aligning to TRBD2. The germline gives CDR1 SGHAT, CDR2 FQNNGV. The CDR3 is 15 amino acids. Trimming removed 3 bases from V and 2 bases from J; junction bases left unmatched: 3. CDR3 coding DNA: TGTGCCAGCAGCTTTTCGGGAGGTAACACCGGGGAGCTGTTTTTT. The encoded protein is CASSFSGGNTGELFF. The full variable domain, its missing parts supplied by reference TRBV11-2 and TRBJ2-2, is EAGVAQSPRYKIIEKRQSVAFWCNPISGHATLYWYQQILGQGPKLLIQFQNNGVVDDSQLPKDRFSAERLKGVDSTLKIQPAKLEDSAVYLCASSFSGGNTGELFFGEGSRLTVL.

V is TRBV6-6 and J is TRBJ2-1; D may be TRBD2 (6 bases). Germline CDR1 MNHNY, CDR2 SVGAGI (reference sequence). The CDR3 runs 16 residues. V dropped 0 bases and J dropped 0 bases, with 9 bases sitting between them. In DNA, the CDR3 is TGTGCCAGCAGTTACTCGTCCGGGAGCTCCTACAATGAGCAGTTCTTC. As protein: CASSYSSGSSYNEQFF.

The CDR3 reads CASSRRGGGRSTDTQYF. The CDR3 DNA reads TGTGCCAGCAGTCGCCGGGGGGGCGGAAGATCCACAGATACGCAGTATTTT. The chain uses TRBV28 and TRBJ2-3; TRBD2 aligns across 8 bases. The V segment lost 5 bases and the J segment 2 bases; nucleotides outside the gene matches: 12. The germline V gene encodes CDR1 MDHEN and CDR2 SYDVKM. The CDR3 has 17 amino acids.

The chain carries TRBV7-9 and TRBJ2-5; D not certain. Judging by the DNA end, TRBJ2-7 fits better; the J call may be wrong. CDR1 is SEHNR and CDR2 is FQNEAQ in the germline V gene (reference sequence). CDR3 length: 13 residues. This chain's CDR3 is CASSLGSTYEQYF. CDR3 bases: TGTGCCAGCAGCTTAGGATCTACCTACGAGCAGTACTTC.

The chain employs TRBV7-2 and TRBJ2-3; tentatively, D is TRBD2 (6 bases). From germline, CDR1 is SGHTA and CDR2 FQGNSA. The CDR3 is 17 amino acids. V was shortened by 5 bases and J by 0 bases, with 18 bases between the two germline ends. The CDR3 here is CASSQTGLRISTDTQYF. The CDR3 DNA reads as TGTGCCAGCAGCCAAACGGGACTCCGAATTAGCACAGATACGCAGTATTTT.

This chain connects TRBV19 to TRBJ2-5, with 7 bases lining up with TRBD1. V was clipped by 6 bases and J by 5 bases; unmatched bases: 9. CDR1 LNHDA and CDR2 SQIVND come from the germline V gene (reference sequence). This CDR3 has 14 residues. The CDR3 DNA follows: TGTGCCAGTAGACCGCAGGGGGATTCGGAGACCCAGTACTTC. It codes for CASRPQGDSETQYF.

The rearrangement joins TRBV10-2 to TRBJ2-7, with D possibly TRBD2 on 5 matching bases. CDR1 is WSHSY and CDR2 is SAAADI in the germline V gene. The CDR3 loop spans 16 amino acids. Trimming shortened V by 1 base and J by 4 bases, and 17 bases separated the two germline ends. CDR3 DNA sequence: TGCGCCAGCAGTGAGTTGCACTCCCGGACTCGGTACGAGCAGTACTTC. Amino acids: CASSELHSRTRYEQYF.

This chain connects TRBV11-2 to TRBJ1-1; D unclear. There are 15 residues in the CDR3. V shed 1 base and J shed 0 bases, with 9 bases lying between them. The germline V gene has CDR1 SGHAT and CDR2 FQNNGV. The CDR3 DNA is TGTGCCAGCAGCTTAGCAGAGGGTATGAACACTGAAGCTTTCTTT. Translation gives CASSLAEGMNTEAFF.

This chain joins TRBV19 and TRBJ1-6, with unresolved D. The CDR3 has 13 residues. Germline V gene lookup returns CDR1 LNHDA and CDR2 SQIVND (reference sequence). V shed 3 bases and J shed 10 bases, with 10 bases lying between them. The CDR3 region is CASSISRVSPLHF. The CDR3 DNA follows: TGTGCCAGTAGTATCTCGAGGGTGTCACCCCTCCACTTT.

This chain uses TRBV27 with TRBJ2-7, with 8 bases matching TRBD2. The CDR3 has 18 residues. V shed 0 bases and J 2 bases; nucleotides not matched to a gene: 12. Germline values: CDR1 MNHEY, CDR2 SMNVEV (reference sequence). CDR3 sequence reads: CASSLSQLSGRSAYEQYF. CDR3 nucleotide sequence: TGTGCCAGCAGTTTATCGCAACTGAGCGGGAGATCGGCCTACGAGCAGTACTTC.

As regards this clone: The junction does not match germline at one end; this may be a read error. V is TRBV27 and J is TRBJ2-3, with D possibly being TRBD2 (5 bases). In germline, CDR1 is MNHEY, CDR2 SMNVEV (reference sequence). This CDR3 is 14 amino acids long. CDR3 sequence (DNA): TGTGCCAGCCGTTTGCGGGTTTACACAGATACGCAGTATTTT. It is translated as CASRLRVYTDTQYF.